This is a list of T cell receptor beta chains from one sample in a study of OX40 agonist ivuxolimab in advanced cancers. Some clones are missing from TCRdb's copy, which holds only in-frame ones; the method was immunoSEQ multiplex PCR. The sample lists roughly 51,000 clones; roughly 90% were seen once. The sample here was CD4+ or CD8+ T cells sorted from blood, taken in a trial of the OX40 agonist ivuxolimab. The receptors derive from an adult with an advanced solid tumor such as melanoma, head and neck, liver or kidney cancer. Both conserved end residues are part of each CDR3.

j_call v_call cdr3_aa
TRBJ2-2 TRBV7-6 CASSLDVAGGTGELFF
TRBJ2-2 TRBV6-5 CASSGGYTGELFF
TRBJ1-2 TRBV9 CASNRRGGGYTF
TRBJ2-3 TRBV7-9 CASSPDRGADTQYF
. TRBV6-1 CASLRQGSSYEQYF
TRBJ2-5 TRBV6-9 CASSYGQVERETQYF
. TRBV6-1 CASSEGVAGADEQYF
TRBJ1-5 TRBV10-2 CASDRAYSNQPQHF
TRBJ1-1 TRBV29-1 CSVSGRTMNTEAFF
TRBJ2-7 TRBV28 CASSLGGASYEQYF
TRBJ1-6 TRBV6-1 CASRNGQNSPLHF
TRBJ2-1 TRBV12-5 CASGLGQGDEQFF
TRBJ1-5 TRBV21-1 CASSKGSRAVDSNQPQHF
TRBJ2-7 TRBV7-8 CASSTTSGRIYEQYF
TRBJ1-2 TRBV6-1 CASSGTGVEGGYTF
TRBJ1-5 TRBV6-4 CASSELTGTHTAQHF
TRBJ2-1 TRBV28 CASSLFIAGGINEQFF
TRBJ1-1 TRBV5-1 CASSETVGTEAFF
TRBJ1-5 TRBV28 CASSLVPGPQHF
TRBJ2-5 TRBV28 CASRTLQETQYF
TRBJ2-1 TRBV11-3 CASSPGFNAYNEQFF
TRBJ1-2 TRBV10-3 CAISSGWSYTF
TRBJ2-7 TRBV6-5 CASVPAMGGYEQYF
TRBJ1-1 TRBV19 CASSMVEGGNTEAFF
TRBJ2-5 TRBV11-2 CASSRHLGEQETQYF
TRBJ2-3 TRBV18 CASSQTSTDTQYF
TRBJ2-7 TRBV21-1 CASSKARETGYEQYF
TRBJ1-2 TRBV5-5 CASSLRQGPKNYGYTF
TRBJ1-2 TRBV27 CASSLVGRRTSNYGYTF
TRBJ2-7 TRBV6-1 CASRGSYEQYF
TRBJ2-1 TRBV5-6 CASSLAGVSYNEQFF
TRBJ1-4 TRBV6-5 CASKGGISNEKLFF
TRBJ2-7 TRBV6-1 CASSERREASYEQYF
TRBJ1-1 TRBV10-3 CAIKASGADTEAFF
TRBJ1-5 TRBV4-1 CASSHSYVGDSNQPQHF
TRBJ1-5 TRBV18 CASSPPGGTNNQPQHF
TRBJ2-7 TRBV5-5 CASSPTPGQGPYEQYF
TRBJ2-2 TRBV7-3 CASSSPGDSNTGELFF
TRBJ2-7 TRBV6-5 CASSARWTARYEQYF
TRBJ1-1 TRBV7-2 CASSLGHANTEAFF
TRBJ2-2 TRBV11-2 CASSLGGRELFF
TRBJ2-2 TRBV29-1 CSVDASEQVTGELFF
TRBJ1-1 TRBV27 CASRFGQLNTEAFF
TRBJ2-1 TRBV5-1 CASTAGGNNEQFF
TRBJ2-1 TRBV9 CASSSGTGSHNEQFF